The rows below give T cell receptor beta chains drawn from one sample of a study of OX40 agonist ivuxolimab in advanced cancers. Sequenced by immunoSEQ multiplex PCR; TCRdb stores in-frame clones only, minus some. The sample shows about 110,000 clones, approximately 89% of them seen only once. The material sequenced was CD4+ or CD8+ T cells sorted from blood, taken in a trial of the OX40 agonist ivuxolimab. These receptors came from an adult with an advanced solid tumor such as melanoma, head and neck, liver or kidney cancer. The CDR3 runs from the conserved cysteine through the conserved F or W. Each record gives: J gene, D gene, V gene, clone size, CDR3 protein, CDR3 DNA. D genes are given only for firm matches. Clone size appears in some rows only: once, few, many, or a class for an expanded clone.

j_call: TRBJ1-5
d_call: TRBD1
v_call: TRBV19
clone_size: .
cdr3_aa: CASSSLDRASNQPQHF
cdr3_nt: TGTGCCAGTAGTTCTTTGGACAGGGCGAGCAATCAGCCCCAGCATTTT

j_call: TRBJ2-7
d_call: TRBD1
v_call: TRBV7-3
clone_size: .
cdr3_aa: CASSPGTGNYEQYF
cdr3_nt: TGTGCCAGCAGCCCGGGGACAGGGAACTACGAGCAGTACTTC

j_call: TRBJ2-7
d_call: .
v_call: TRBV19
clone_size: .
cdr3_aa: CASSKLSGHSSYEQYF
cdr3_nt: TGTGCCAGTAGTAAACTATCGGGCCACAGCTCCTACGAGCAGTACTTC

j_call: TRBJ1-4
d_call: .
v_call: TRBV13
clone_size: .
cdr3_aa: CASSSRGGDEKLFF
cdr3_nt: TGTGCCAGCAGCTCCCGGGGGGGAGATGAAAAACTGTTTTTT

j_call: TRBJ1-2
d_call: TRBD1
v_call: TRBV29-1
clone_size: .
cdr3_aa: CSVDEESQGGYTF
cdr3_nt: TGCAGCGTTGATGAGGAGTCACAGGGGGGCTACACCTTC

j_call: TRBJ2-3
d_call: TRBD2
v_call: TRBV11-2
clone_size: few
cdr3_aa: CASSFRTSGDSTDTQYF
cdr3_nt: TGTGCCAGCAGCTTCAGGACTAGCGGGGATAGCACAGATACGCAGTATTTT

j_call: TRBJ1-5
d_call: .
v_call: TRBV5-6
clone_size: .
cdr3_aa: CASSLTGMAEPQHF
cdr3_nt: TGTGCCAGCAGCTTGACAGGTATGGCGGAGCCCCAGCATTTT

j_call: TRBJ1-2
d_call: .
v_call: TRBV27
clone_size: .
cdr3_aa: CASRLKSFYGYTF
cdr3_nt: TGTGCCAGCAGACTGAAGAGTTTCTATGGCTACACCTTC

j_call: TRBJ2-7
d_call: TRBD2
v_call: TRBV9
clone_size: .
cdr3_aa: CASSETAGGSGVYEQYF
cdr3_nt: TGTGCCAGCAGCGAGACGGCCGGCGGGAGCGGGGTCTACGAGCAGTACTTC

j_call: TRBJ1-3
d_call: TRBD1
v_call: TRBV6-6
clone_size: .
cdr3_aa: CASSYGTGVGNTIYF
cdr3_nt: TGTGCCAGCAGTTACGGGACAGGGGTTGGAAACACCATATATTTT

j_call: TRBJ1-1
d_call: .
v_call: TRBV19
clone_size: .
cdr3_aa: CASSPPIPGAVEAFF
cdr3_nt: TGTGCCAGTAGTCCCCCAATCCCCGGGGCAGTTGAAGCTTTCTTT

j_call: TRBJ2-5
d_call: .
v_call: TRBV6-5
clone_size: .
cdr3_aa: CASSYHQGFGETQYF
cdr3_nt: TGTGCCAGCAGTTACCATCAGGGTTTCGGGGAGACCCAGTACTTC

j_call: TRBJ1-1
d_call: .
v_call: TRBV5-6
clone_size: .
cdr3_aa: CASSLVEGSAFF
cdr3_nt: TGTGCCAGCAGCTTAGTTGAGGGTTCGGCTTTCTTT

j_call: TRBJ2-2
d_call: .
v_call: TRBV28
clone_size: .
cdr3_aa: CASRGGEGSGELFF
cdr3_nt: TGTGCCAGCCGTGGGGGAGAGGGGTCCGGGGAGCTGTTTTTT

j_call: TRBJ2-3
d_call: TRBD1
v_call: TRBV2
clone_size: .
cdr3_aa: CASSPPRQGPTQYF
cdr3_nt: TGTGCCAGCAGTCCTCCGAGACAGGGTCCTACGCAGTATTTT

j_call: TRBJ2-1
d_call: TRBD1
v_call: TRBV18
clone_size: .
cdr3_aa: CASSTGTGDYNEQFF
cdr3_nt: TGTGCCAGCTCTACTGGGACAGGGGACTACAATGAGCAGTTCTTC

j_call: TRBJ2-5
d_call: .
v_call: TRBV5-6
clone_size: .
cdr3_aa: CASSLGGGAQETQYF
cdr3_nt: TGTGCCAGCAGCTTGGGAGGAGGGGCCCAAGAGACCCAGTACTTC

j_call: TRBJ2-3
d_call: TRBD2
v_call: TRBV18
clone_size: .
cdr3_aa: CASSPGLAGNTDTQYF
cdr3_nt: TGTGCCAGCTCACCCGGACTAGCGGGGAACACAGATACGCAGTATTTT

j_call: TRBJ2-7
d_call: .
v_call: TRBV30
clone_size: .
cdr3_aa: CAWRGQGGSYEQYF
cdr3_nt: TGTGCCTGGAGGGGGCAAGGGGGTTCCTACGAGCAGTACTTC

j_call: TRBJ1-1
d_call: .
v_call: TRBV19
clone_size: once
cdr3_aa: CASNPDNRLEAFF
cdr3_nt: TGTGCCAGTAACCCAGACAACAGACTTGAAGCTTTCTTT

j_call: TRBJ1-4
d_call: TRBD1
v_call: TRBV30
clone_size: .
cdr3_aa: CAWGDRGATHRFF
cdr3_nt: TGTGCCTGGGGGGACAGGGGGGCCACGCACCGGTTTTTT

j_call: TRBJ2-1
d_call: .
v_call: TRBV11-3
clone_size: .
cdr3_aa: CASSTREVNNEQFF
cdr3_nt: TGTGCCAGCAGCACGAGGGAAGTCAACAATGAGCAGTTCTTC

j_call: TRBJ2-4
d_call: .
v_call: TRBV5-1
clone_size: .
cdr3_aa: CASSLEGTKNIQYF
cdr3_nt: TGCGCCAGCAGCTTGGAGGGTACCAAAAACATTCAGTACTTC

j_call: TRBJ2-5
d_call: .
v_call: TRBV2
clone_size: .
cdr3_aa: CASSVRGPETQYF
cdr3_nt: TGTGCCAGCAGTGTTCGGGGTCCAGAGACCCAGTACTTC

j_call: TRBJ2-7
d_call: .
v_call: TRBV7-9
clone_size: .
cdr3_aa: CASSPLTNYEQYF
cdr3_nt: TGTGCCAGCAGCCCCCTGACTAACTACGAGCAGTACTTC

j_call: TRBJ2-7
d_call: .
v_call: TRBV6-6
clone_size: .
cdr3_aa: CASRGLLSSYEQYF
cdr3_nt: TGTGCCAGCAGAGGACTCCTGAGCTCCTACGAGCAGTACTTC

j_call: TRBJ2-4
d_call: .
v_call: TRBV6-6
clone_size: .
cdr3_aa: CASLGTAKNIQYF
cdr3_nt: TGTGCCAGCCTAGGGACGGCGAAAAACATTCAGTACTTC

j_call: TRBJ2-7
d_call: TRBD2
v_call: TRBV5-5
clone_size: .
cdr3_aa: CASSLERGPSYEQYF
cdr3_nt: TGTGCCAGCAGCTTGGAGCGGGGGCCCTCCTACGAGCAGTACTTC

j_call: TRBJ2-2
d_call: TRBD2
v_call: TRBV5-1
clone_size: few
cdr3_aa: CASSPTSGSNTGELFF
cdr3_nt: TGCGCCAGCAGCCCTACTAGCGGGAGTAACACCGGGGAGCTGTTTTTT

j_call: TRBJ1-1
d_call: .
v_call: TRBV9
clone_size: .
cdr3_aa: CASSVAGPNTEAFF
cdr3_nt: TGTGCCAGCAGCGTAGCAGGGCCGAACACTGAAGCTTTCTTT

j_call: TRBJ2-1
d_call: TRBD2
v_call: TRBV6-6
clone_size: .
cdr3_aa: CAIHKAGVEYNEQFF
cdr3_nt: TGTGCCATACATAAAGCGGGAGTGGAATACAATGAGCAGTTCTTC

j_call: TRBJ2-4
d_call: TRBD2
v_call: TRBV6-6
clone_size: once
cdr3_aa: CASSNSGTAKNIQYF
cdr3_nt: TGTGCCAGCAGTAATAGCGGGACAGCCAAAAACATTCAGTACTTC

j_call: TRBJ2-7
d_call: TRBD2
v_call: TRBV5-1
clone_size: .
cdr3_aa: CASSSRLGTSGSGEQYF
cdr3_nt: TGCGCCAGCAGCTCCCGACTCGGGACTAGCGGGAGTGGCGAGCAGTACTTC

j_call: TRBJ1-2
d_call: .
v_call: TRBV6-5
clone_size: .
cdr3_aa: CASSPSQRLNYGYTF
cdr3_nt: TGTGCCAGCAGCCCCTCACAGCGCCTTAACTATGGCTACACCTTC

j_call: TRBJ2-1
d_call: TRBD2
v_call: TRBV9
clone_size: .
cdr3_aa: CASSVTSGDYNEQFF
cdr3_nt: TGTGCCAGCAGCGTAACTAGCGGGGATTACAATGAGCAGTTCTTC

j_call: TRBJ2-3
d_call: TRBD1
v_call: TRBV29-1
clone_size: .
cdr3_aa: CSVGDRAVDTQYF
cdr3_nt: TGCAGCGTTGGGGACAGGGCTGTCGATACGCAGTATTTT

j_call: TRBJ1-4
d_call: TRBD1
v_call: TRBV11-1
clone_size: .
cdr3_aa: CASSFGRTGRPSNEKLFF
cdr3_nt: TGTGCCAGCAGCTTCGGGCGGACAGGGAGACCGTCTAATGAAAAACTGTTTTTT

j_call: TRBJ1-5
d_call: .
v_call: TRBV2
clone_size: .
cdr3_aa: CASSESQSGGNQPQHF
cdr3_nt: TGTGCCAGCAGTGAATCACAGAGTGGGGGTAATCAGCCCCAGCATTTT

j_call: TRBJ2-7
d_call: TRBD2
v_call: TRBV6-5
clone_size: .
cdr3_aa: CASSQASSGAYEQYF
cdr3_nt: TGTGCCAGCAGCCAGGCGTCTAGCGGGGCCTACGAGCAGTACTTC

j_call: TRBJ2-7
d_call: .
v_call: TRBV6-5
clone_size: .
cdr3_aa: CASSYSAVGGYEQYF
cdr3_nt: TGTGCCAGCAGTTACTCCGCGGTCGGGGGCTACGAGCAGTACTTC

j_call: TRBJ2-7
d_call: .
v_call: TRBV30
clone_size: once
cdr3_aa: CAWSVRGAVGYEQYF
cdr3_nt: TGTGCCTGGAGTGTACGTGGGGCGGTGGGATACGAGCAGTACTTC

j_call: TRBJ2-2
d_call: TRBD2
v_call: TRBV30
clone_size: .
cdr3_aa: CAWRLAGDSRGAVF
cdr3_nt: TGTGCCTGGCGACTAGCGGGAGACTCACGGGGAGCTGTTTTT

j_call: TRBJ1-1
d_call: .
v_call: TRBV18
clone_size: .
cdr3_aa: CASSPLRRDEAFF
cdr3_nt: TGTGCCAGCTCACCACTTCGAAGGGATGAAGCTTTCTTT

j_call: TRBJ2-7
d_call: .
v_call: TRBV6-1
clone_size: .
cdr3_aa: CASTAATSLYEQYF
cdr3_nt: TGTGCCAGCACGGCAGCTACATCTCTCTACGAGCAGTACTTC

j_call: TRBJ1-4
d_call: .
v_call: TRBV7-8
clone_size: .
cdr3_aa: CASNGGGGEKLFF
cdr3_nt: TGTGCCAGCAACGGGGGGGGTGGTGAAAAACTGTTTTTT

j_call: TRBJ2-7
d_call: TRBD1
v_call: TRBV18
clone_size: .
cdr3_aa: CASSPPGQTYEQYF
cdr3_nt: TGTGCCAGCTCACCCCCGGGACAGACCTACGAGCAGTACTTC

j_call: TRBJ1-2
d_call: TRBD1
v_call: TRBV30
clone_size: .
cdr3_aa: CAYTGGSYGYTF
cdr3_nt: TGTGCCTATACAGGGGGCAGCTATGGCTACACCTTC

j_call: TRBJ1-1
d_call: .
v_call: TRBV19
clone_size: .
cdr3_aa: CALRDGNTEAFF
cdr3_nt: TGTGCTCTTCGCGACGGGAACACTGAAGCTTTCTTT

j_call: TRBJ2-4
d_call: .
v_call: TRBV7-9
clone_size: .
cdr3_aa: CASSLVGQGDGKNIQYF
cdr3_nt: TGTGCCAGCAGCTTAGTGGGTCAGGGAGATGGCAAAAACATTCAGTACTTC

j_call: TRBJ1-3
d_call: .
v_call: TRBV4-1
clone_size: .
cdr3_aa: CASSQGTLEGNTIYF
cdr3_nt: TGCGCCAGCAGCCAAGGCACACTGGAAGGAAACACCATATATTTT

j_call: TRBJ2-3
d_call: .
v_call: TRBV4-1
clone_size: .
cdr3_aa: CASSQGLGDTQYF
cdr3_nt: TGCGCCAGCAGCCAGGGGTTAGGGGATACGCAGTATTTT